The present TCR beta chain was sequenced within a study of T-cell reconstitution after alpha-beta-depleted transplantation in children. Preparation of the TCRbeta library involved a method that used unique molecular identifiers. TCRdb itself ran the PCR reads through MiXCR, one entry per CDR3 protein. This sample carries some 490,000 distinct CDR3 sequences, about an eighth of them seen once, and the ten largest clones take about 5.6%. Germline V CDR1 and CDR2: LGHNT, FRNRAP. Between the trimmed V and J ends, which lost 6 bases and 8 bases, there was a span of 8 bases. The CDR3 covers 11 residues. This clonotype was counted at least ten times.

The sample in question was PBMCs from the stem cell graft donor, obtained from the stem cell graft. The receptor's source is a human donor who donated a stem cell graft to a child with combined immunodeficiency. J is TRBJ2-1 and V is TRBV12-5; D uncertain. The CDR3 sequence: CASGRRDEQFF. CDR3 bases: TGTGCTAGTGGCCGCCGGGATGAGCAGTTCTTC. Full variable domain (missing parts from reference TRBV12-5 and TRBJ2-1): DARVTQTPRHKVTEMGQEVTMRCQPILGHNTVFWYRQTMMQGLELLAYFRNRAPLDDSGMPKDRFSAEMPDATLATLKIQPSEPRDSAVYFCASGRRDEQFFGPGTRLTVL.